This record looks at one T cell receptor (beta chain) sequence and its context. The antigen is not known. Germline values: CDR1 SGHRS, CDR2 YFSETQ. The CDR3 has 14 residues. This entry belongs to a study of shared clonotypes between healthy human individuals. Into CD45RA+ naive and CD45RA-negative memory subsets, the CD4+ cells were split. Overall study findings and caveats: Sharing across four donors was seen in 4% to 6.5% of naive CD4 clonotypes. Even with large depth, rarefaction showed that sorted-subset sequencing was incomplete.

Deep was the level used in running the assay. Libraries were prepared by immunoSEQ multiplex PCR; TCRdb keeps only in-frame clonotypes and omits some of them. The sample lists some 2.3 million clones, approximately 93% occurring once. The chain carries TRBV5-1 and TRBJ2-5; D call uncertain. The J call may be in error: the DNA end matches TRBJ2-7 better. The sequence was collected from a man aged 18 to 30 in good health. Some clones in this sample may be carry-over from other donors' samples. The sequenced sample was naive CD4+ T cells from PBMCs. Subset of the sample: CD45RA+ positively selected. CDR3 sequence reads: CASSLVETAYEQYF. The CDR3 nucleotides are TGCGCCAGCAGCTTGGTAGAGACTGCCTACGAGCAGTACTTC.